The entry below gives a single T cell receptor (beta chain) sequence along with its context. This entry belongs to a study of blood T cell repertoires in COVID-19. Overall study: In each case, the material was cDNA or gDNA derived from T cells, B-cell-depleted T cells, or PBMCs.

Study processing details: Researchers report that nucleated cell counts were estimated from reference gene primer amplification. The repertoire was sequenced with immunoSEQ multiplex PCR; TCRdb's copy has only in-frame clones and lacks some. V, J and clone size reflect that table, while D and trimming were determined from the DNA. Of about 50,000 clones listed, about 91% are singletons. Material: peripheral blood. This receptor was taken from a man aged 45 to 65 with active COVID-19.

CDR3 DNA sequence: TGTGCCAGCAGCCAAGAGATCGGTTTGAACACCGGGGAGCTGTTTTTT. Its protein is CASSQEIGLNTGELFF. The chain couples TRBV4-2 to TRBJ2-2; D call uncertain. The CDR3 loop spans 16 amino acids. Trimming stripped 0 bases from V and 1 base from J, with 9 bases between. Germline CDR1 LGHNA, CDR2 YNFKEQ.